Listed below are T cell receptor beta chains from one sample, sequenced in a study of beta chain features in type 1 diabetes. This table comes from immunoSEQ multiplex PCR, and its TCRdb copy is limited to in-frame clones, with some not included. The sample lists almost 350,000 clones, around 20% occurring once. Material for sequencing was naive CD4+ T cells from blood. The receptor set was obtained from a woman aged 18-29 years in good health. Both conserved end residues are part of each CDR3. The D gene is left open where the match is weak. Size is omitted from some rows. Given values are once, few, many or a class for expanded clones.

NA	TRBV5-1	TRBJ2-3	TRBD1	TGCGCCAGCAGCTCGGGACAGTTCACAGATACGCAGTATTTT	CASSSGQFTDTQYF
few	TRBV30	TRBJ2-1	TRBD2	TGTGCCTGGAGTGGGGGCGTGACTAGCGGGGGATACAATGAGCAGTTCTTC	CAWSGGVTSGGYNEQFF
few	TRBV29-1	TRBJ2-3	NA	TGCAGCGTTGAATTAGGGGGTGGTACAGATACGCAGTATTTT	CSVELGGGTDTQYF
few	TRBV18	TRBJ1-2	TRBD1	TGTGCCAGCTCAGCCCAGGGGGCAGGGGCTAACTATGGCTACACCTTC	CASSAQGAGANYGYTF
NA	TRBV7-9	TRBJ2-3	TRBD2	TGTGCCAGCAGCCGACTAGCCTTACAGCCAGATACGCAGTATTTT	CASSRLALQPDTQYF
NA	TRBV7-8	TRBJ2-7	TRBD2	TGTGCCAGCAGCTTGGCGTCCGAGCGGGACTCCTACGAGCAGTACTTC	CASSLASERDSYEQYF
NA	TRBV30	TRBJ1-2	TRBD1	TGTGCCTGGAGTCAGGGGGACTATGGCTACACCTTC	CAWSQGDYGYTF
NA	TRBV30	TRBJ2-5	TRBD2	TGTGCCTGGAGTGTGACTAGCGGGAGCGGTGAGACCCAGTACTTC	CAWSVTSGSGETQYF
few	TRBV29-1	TRBJ1-2	NA	TGCAGCGCCAATAGGCAGGCGAAGAATGGCTACACCTTC	CSANRQAKNGYTF
few	TRBV6-5	TRBJ1-2	NA	TGTGCCAGCAGCCTGGGAGATGGCTACACCTTC	CASSLGDGYTF
few	TRBV30	TRBJ2-1	NA	TGTGCCTGGAGTGTAGGAGTAGCGCAGTTCTTC	CAWSVGVAQFF
NA	TRBV9	TRBJ2-7	TRBD2	TGTGCCAGCAGCCAAGGAGGACTAGCGGGAGACGAGCAGTACTTC	CASSQGGLAGDEQYF
few	TRBV18	TRBJ1-2	NA	TGTGCCAGCTCAGTCCAGACTAACTATGGCTACACCTTC	CASSVQTNYGYTF
NA	TRBV11-2	TRBJ1-2	NA	TGTGCCAGCAGCTTAGTTGGGGGGGATACCCCCTATGGCTACACCTTC	CASSLVGGDTPYGYTF
few	TRBV14	TRBJ2-3	NA	TGTGCCAGCAGCCGAACAGGTTTCCCCACAGATACGCAGTATTTT	CASSRTGFPTDTQYF
NA	TRBV7-9	TRBJ1-1	NA	TGTGCCAGCAGCTTGGAACAGCTCACTGAAGCTTTCTTT	CASSLEQLTEAFF